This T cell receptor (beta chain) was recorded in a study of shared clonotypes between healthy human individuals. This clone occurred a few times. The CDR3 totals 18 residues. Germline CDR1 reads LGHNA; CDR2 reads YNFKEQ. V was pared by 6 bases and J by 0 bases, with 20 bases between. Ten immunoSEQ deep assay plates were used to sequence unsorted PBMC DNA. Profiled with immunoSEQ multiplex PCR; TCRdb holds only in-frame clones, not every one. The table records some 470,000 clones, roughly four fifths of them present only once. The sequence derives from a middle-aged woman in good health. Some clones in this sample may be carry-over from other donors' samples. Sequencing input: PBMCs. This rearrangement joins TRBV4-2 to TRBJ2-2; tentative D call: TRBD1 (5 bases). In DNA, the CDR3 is TGTGCCAGCAGGCCCGTCCTTGGGGCTAAAGCGAACACCGGGGAGCTGTTTTTT. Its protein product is CASRPVLGAKANTGELFF.